Described below is a single T cell receptor (beta chain) sequence and its context. Its antigen is as yet unknown. The sample comes from a study of T cell repertoires in aging, cancer and after chemotherapy. Study context: The whole study produced a dataset of several million TCR reads.

Peripheral blood genomic DNA, not sorted cells or RNA, was the template. Rearranged V-D-J TRB sequences were amplified with a mixed TRB-A/B primer pool. A single record per CDR3 protein comes from TCRdb applying MiXCR to the multiplex PCR reads. Altogether approximately 1,500 distinct CDR3 sequences are present, around 35% being singletons, with the ten largest covering roughly 26%. Study observations and caveats: Age-matched healthy donors had significantly more diverse, less clonal blood TCR repertoires than untreated cancer patients. In healthy donors, age-related TCR diversity loss mainly reflected lost richness. Across the chemotherapy interval, each cancer cohort showed higher median generation probability, suggesting thymic rebound.

Per germline, CDR1 SGHNT and CDR2 YYREEE (reference sequence). This CDR3 spans 13 amino acids. V was shortened by 1 base and J by 6 bases, with 9 bases between the two germline ends. This TCR was recovered from a human donor with a solid tumor. The donor label of this sample is uncertain. This chain links TRBV5-4 with TRBJ2-3; a possible D gene is TRBD2 (6 bases). Sequenced sample: blood. CDR3 sequence (DNA): TGTGCCAGCAGCTTGAATGGGGGGGATACGCAGTATTTT. Translation: CASSLNGGDTQYF.